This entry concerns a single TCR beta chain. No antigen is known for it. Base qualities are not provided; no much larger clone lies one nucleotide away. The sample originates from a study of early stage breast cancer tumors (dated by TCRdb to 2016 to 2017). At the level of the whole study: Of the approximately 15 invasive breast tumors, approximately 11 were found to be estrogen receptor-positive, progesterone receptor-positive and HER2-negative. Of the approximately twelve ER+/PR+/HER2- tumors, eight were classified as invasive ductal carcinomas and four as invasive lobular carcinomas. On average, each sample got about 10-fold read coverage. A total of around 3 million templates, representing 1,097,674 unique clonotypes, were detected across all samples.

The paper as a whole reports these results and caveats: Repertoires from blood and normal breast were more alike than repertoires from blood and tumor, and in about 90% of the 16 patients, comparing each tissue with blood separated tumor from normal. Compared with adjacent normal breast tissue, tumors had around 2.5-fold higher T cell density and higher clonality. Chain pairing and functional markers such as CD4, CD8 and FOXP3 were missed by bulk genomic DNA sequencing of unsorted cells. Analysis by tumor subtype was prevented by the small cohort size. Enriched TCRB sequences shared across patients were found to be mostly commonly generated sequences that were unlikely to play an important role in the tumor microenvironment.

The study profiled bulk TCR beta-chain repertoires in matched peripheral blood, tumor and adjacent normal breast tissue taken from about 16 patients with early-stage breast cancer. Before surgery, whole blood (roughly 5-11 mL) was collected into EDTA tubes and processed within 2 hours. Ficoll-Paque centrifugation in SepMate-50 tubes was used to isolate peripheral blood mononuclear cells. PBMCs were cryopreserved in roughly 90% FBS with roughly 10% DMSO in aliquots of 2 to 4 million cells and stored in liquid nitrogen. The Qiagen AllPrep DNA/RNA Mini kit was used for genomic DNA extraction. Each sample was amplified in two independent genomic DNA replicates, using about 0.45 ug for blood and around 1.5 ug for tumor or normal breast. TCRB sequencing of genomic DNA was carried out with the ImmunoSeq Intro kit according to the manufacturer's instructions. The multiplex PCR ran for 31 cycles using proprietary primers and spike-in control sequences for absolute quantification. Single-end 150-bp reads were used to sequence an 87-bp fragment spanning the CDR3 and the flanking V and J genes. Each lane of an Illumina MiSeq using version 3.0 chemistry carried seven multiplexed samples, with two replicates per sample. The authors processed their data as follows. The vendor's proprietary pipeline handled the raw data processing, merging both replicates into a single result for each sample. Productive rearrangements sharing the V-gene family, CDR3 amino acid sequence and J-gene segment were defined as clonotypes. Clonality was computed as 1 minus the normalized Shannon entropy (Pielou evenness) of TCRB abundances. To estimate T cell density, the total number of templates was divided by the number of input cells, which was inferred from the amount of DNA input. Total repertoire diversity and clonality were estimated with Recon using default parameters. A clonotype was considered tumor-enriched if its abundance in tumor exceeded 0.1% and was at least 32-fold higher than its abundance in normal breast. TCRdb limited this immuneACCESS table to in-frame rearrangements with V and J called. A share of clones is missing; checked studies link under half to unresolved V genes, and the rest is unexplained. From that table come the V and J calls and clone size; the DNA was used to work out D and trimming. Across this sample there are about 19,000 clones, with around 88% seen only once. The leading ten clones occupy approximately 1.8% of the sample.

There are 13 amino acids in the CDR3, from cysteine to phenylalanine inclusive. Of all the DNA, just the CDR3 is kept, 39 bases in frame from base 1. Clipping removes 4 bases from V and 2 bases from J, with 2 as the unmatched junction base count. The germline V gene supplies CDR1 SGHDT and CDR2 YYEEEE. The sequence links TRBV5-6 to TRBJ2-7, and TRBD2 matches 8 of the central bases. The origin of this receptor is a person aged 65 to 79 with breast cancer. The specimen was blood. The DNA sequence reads TGTGCCAGCAGCGCGGGACTAGCCTACGAGCAGTACTTC. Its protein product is CASSAGLAYEQYF.